A selection of T cell receptor beta chains follows, all from one sample in a study of cytotoxic CD8 clonotypes in ibrutinib-treated CLL. Clones were sequenced by immunoSEQ multiplex PCR, and TCRdb holds only the in-frame ones, with some missing. Of some 150,000 clones in the sample, approximately 80% were seen once. The source material was PBMCs, sampled after 12 months of ibrutinib treatment. The receptors here all came from a human donor with chronic lymphocytic leukemia. The conserved cysteine and the conserved F or W are not part of the CDR3 here. A D gene is named only where the DNA matches it firmly.

TRBV6-1	TRBJ1-5	TRBD1	ASSDRQGTREPQH
TRBV9	TRBJ1-1	.	ASSAADEAF
TRBV7-8	TRBJ2-7	TRBD1	ASVIYRTGPYEQY
TRBV5-5	TRBJ1-6	TRBD1	ASSIPTGGASPLH
TRBV18	TRBJ2-3	TRBD1	ASSPRDRAGTDTQY
TRBV5-1	TRBJ2-1	.	ASAGLGDEQF
TRBV27	TRBJ1-2	TRBD1	ASSLKGQGVDSNYGYT
TRBV4-3	TRBJ2-1	TRBD2	ASSQSLAGGHEQF
TRBV29-1	TRBJ1-1	.	SVSGTEAF
TRBV28	TRBJ1-5	.	ASSLSGTGNQPQH
TRBV9	TRBJ2-3	.	ASSVVPGASTDTQY
TRBV9	TRBJ1-2	.	ASSALTANYGYT
TRBV18	TRBJ1-5	.	ASSPSPERQPQH
TRBV18	TRBJ2-5	TRBD2	ASSPRGGAGGETQY
TRBV27	TRBJ1-4	.	ASSLGPGWGWV
TRBV6-4	TRBJ1-2	TRBD1	ASSSRQGNYGYT
TRBV28	TRBJ1-4	.	ASSQGPLVNEKLF
TRBV4-3	TRBJ1-1	.	ASSQDRNTEAF
TRBV6-1	TRBJ2-7	.	ASMRDGTYEQY
TRBV28	TRBJ2-7	TRBD1	ASSSGQGRFYEQY
TRBV4-1	TRBJ1-1	.	ASSQKYGGGSEAF
TRBV19	TRBJ1-4	.	ASSLGIQFEKLF
TRBV29-1	TRBJ2-4	.	SVGQGRGANIQY
TRBV28	TRBJ2-5	.	ASAGGGQETQY
TRBV30	TRBJ2-2	TRBD1	AWTDRGGGGTGELF
TRBV28	TRBJ1-2	TRBD1	ASSLPLLTGGGGYT
TRBV2	TRBJ2-7	.	ASSEEGVYEQY
TRBV21-1	TRBJ1-5	.	ASSKRRASRPNQPQH
TRBV18	TRBJ2-2	TRBD2	ASSPPGLAGGITGELF
TRBV5-1	TRBJ2-7	TRBD1	ASSTAGTVIYEQY
TRBV11-2	TRBJ1-6	.	ASSSRSRMYLH
TRBV4-3	TRBJ2-3	TRBD2	ASSQGGLAGANTQY
TRBV5-1	TRBJ2-1	.	ASSPYRLGRISSYNEQF
TRBV7-2	TRBJ1-4	.	ASSRTRGATNEKLF
TRBV30	TRBJ2-1	.	AWSVGGANEQF
TRBV7-9	TRBJ2-7	TRBD2	ASSHKNTGGSHEQY
TRBV6-5	TRBJ2-6	TRBD1	ASRQGLSGANVLT
TRBV5-6	TRBJ2-7	.	ASRRTHDSYEQY
TRBV4-3	TRBJ1-2	.	ASSQGVNYGYT
TRBV4-1	TRBJ2-1	TRBD1	ASSQGRAQGAFGEQF
TRBV2	TRBJ1-1	.	ASIAQGGLTEAF
TRBV19	TRBJ1-2	.	ASTTDGASYGYT
TRBV7-3	TRBJ2-1	.	ASSRTGFLNEQF
TRBV19	TRBJ2-2	.	ASSQDRNTGELF
TRBV5-6	TRBJ1-4	TRBD1	ASSLIPTGVTEKLF
TRBV7-3	TRBJ1-2	TRBD1	ATAEGGQIFNGYT
TRBV25-1	TRBJ2-3	TRBD1	ASSGQATDTQY
TRBV18	TRBJ2-1	TRBD1	ASSPPGTGSSVGQF
TRBV7-3	TRBJ1-1	TRBD1	ASSLGQAPAEAF
TRBV30	TRBJ1-2	.	AWNLGWGGRGGYT
TRBV9	TRBJ1-5	TRBD1	ASSVERSGGSQPQH
TRBV5-3	TRBJ1-2	.	ARSLSLNTGSISYGYT
TRBV7-2	TRBJ2-5	TRBD1	ASCRDRDQETQY
TRBV7-3	TRBJ2-1	TRBD2	ASSSTLAGDNEQF
TRBV5-1	TRBJ2-1	.	ASSWGDGTYNEQF
TRBV7-2	TRBJ2-7	TRBD1	ASSLTQMGQHEQY
TRBV11-3	TRBJ2-2	.	ASSLTLGAHTGELF
TRBV4-1	TRBJ1-1	.	ASSQPGTSGGEAF
TRBV6-6	TRBJ2-1	.	ASSRNNEQF